The clone carrying this TCR beta chain occurred once. The entry originates in a study of blood T cell repertoires in COVID-19. Across the whole study: Nucleic acid was either cDNA or gDNA, and it came from T cells, B-cell-depleted T cells, or PBMCs.

Assay: immunoSEQ multiplex PCR; the TCRdb copy retains only in-frame clones and omits some. The data contain about 140,000 clones, more than 75% of them singletons. Looked up from germline, CDR1 is SGHVS and CDR2 is FQNEAQ. V lost 4 bases to trimming and J lost 2 bases, with 11 bases between them. This CDR3 is 14 amino acids long. The source is a man aged 55-75 years who had recovered from COVID-19. The specimen sequenced was PBMCs or T cells enriched from blood (not recorded which). The chain combines TRBV7-8 with TRBJ1-1; no clear D. This CDR3 is CASSSRSGNTEAFF. The DNA of the CDR3 is TGTGCCAGCAGCTCCCGAAGCGGAAACACTGAAGCTTTCTTT.